A single sample is the source of the 9 T cell receptor beta chains below, sequenced in a study of CD4 T cells in relation to SARS-CoV-2 and coronaviruses listed by TCRdb under 2021. CD4+ T cells from unexposed donors were collected before the COVID-19 pandemic (2011-2018). After roughly 11 days of culture, CD4+ T cells were isolated with the EasySep CD4+ T cell isolation kit. Library creation used the immunoSEQ multiplex PCR assay. TCRdb took over this immuneACCESS table, retaining in-frame rearrangements with V and J assigned. Such tables are incomplete; in checked studies, under half of the missing clones stem from an unresolved V gene, and the remainder is unexplained. The sample profile shows 20,000 to 25,000 clones; about 81% of them were found once. The top ten clones comprise roughly 12% of the sample. For these TCRs, the target antigens are not known. Sequenced: CD4+ T cells from PBMCs, cultured in vitro. The receptor set was obtained from a human donor in good health.

The chain employs TRBV7-7 and TRBJ2-2; TRBD1 agrees at 9 bases. The germline V gene has CDR1 SSHAT and CDR2 FNYEAQ (reference sequence). The trim removed 5 bases at V and 4 bases at J, leaving 11 bases unmatched. The CDR3 covers 17 residues. CDR3 nucleotides: TGTGCCAGCAGCCCGCCCGGGACAGGGTTTGGCACCGGGGAGCTGTTTTTT. Translation gives CASSPPGTGFGTGELFF.

This rearrangement joins TRBV7-2 to TRBJ1-2, with 7 positions matching TRBD1. CDR1 and CDR2 from the germline V gene are SGHTA and FQGNSA. This CDR3 is 13 amino acids long. V lost 5 bases, J lost 3 bases, and 3 bases stayed unmatched. CDR3 DNA sequence: TGTGCCAGCAGCCTTGACAGGGACTATGGCTACACCTTC. Residues: CASSLDRDYGYTF.

The chain recombines TRBV7-9 with TRBJ2-5; D is tentatively TRBD1 or TRBD2 (7 bases each). This CDR3 is built from 15 residues. Trimming pared 5 bases from V and 2 bases from J, leaving 15 bases between. CDR1 and CDR2 (germline): SEHNR, FQNEAQ (reference sequence). CDR3 residues: CASSPRQGGQETQYF. The DNA for the CDR3 is TGTGCCAGCAGCCCCCGACAGGGAGGGCAAGAGACCCAGTACTTC. Drawing the rest from reference TRBV7-9 and TRBJ2-5, the complete variable domain is DTGVSQNPRHKITKRGQNVTFRCDPISEHNRLYWYRQTLGQGPEFLTYFQNEAQLEKSRLLSDRFSAERPKGSFSTLEIQRTEQGDSAMYLCASSPRQGGQETQYFGPGTRLLVL.

The chain combines TRBV19 with TRBJ2-3, with 8 bases that match TRBD1. The J segment lost 4 bases and the V segment lost 5 bases, leaving 8 bases of the junction unmatched. The CDR3 spans 15 residues. The germline V gene has CDR1 LNHDA and CDR2 SQIVND (reference sequence). CDR3 in DNA: TGTGCCAGTAGTTCGCGGACAGGGCGGCCAGATACGCAGTATTTT. Its translation is CASSSRTGRPDTQYF.

V is TRBV20-1 and J is TRBJ2-3, with TRBD2 matching over 10 bases. V dropped 3 bases and J dropped 1; count of bases not matched to a gene: 4. Germline lookup yields CDR1 DFQATT and CDR2 SNEGSKA (reference sequence). CDR3 length: 15 residues. CDR3 nucleotides: TGCAGTGCTAGTGCCGGGACTAGCGGCACAGATACGCAGTATTTT. Amino acids: CSASAGTSGTDTQYF.

The CDR3 loop reads CASSKEGNNEQFF. CDR3 in DNA: TGTGCCAGCAGTAAGGAGGGAAACAATGAGCAGTTCTTC. V is TRBV6-4 and J is TRBJ2-1, with D maybe TRBD2 (6 bases). Trimming cost V 5 bases and J 5 bases, with 10 bases left between them. Germline CDR1 MRHNA, CDR2 SNTAGT. There are 13 residues in the CDR3.

This clone was counted only a few times. The chain is built from TRBV19 and TRBJ2-2, with D possibly TRBD1 on 5 matching bases. The CDR3 has 15 amino acids. With 3 bases removed from V and 3 bases from J, the gap between germline ends came to 11 bases. Germline assignment: CDR1 LNHDA and CDR2 SQIVND (reference sequence). The CDR3 bases are TGTGCCAGTAGTATGTGGGGCGCAGACACCGGGGAGCTGTTTTTT. As protein: CASSMWGADTGELFF.

The CDR3 DNA reads as TGTGCCAGCAGTCACGGGCCGGGAAACACCATATATTTT. The encoded protein is CASSHGPGNTIYF. This chain connects TRBV9 to TRBJ1-3; D remains ambiguous. Trimming pared 5 bases from V and 4 bases from J, leaving 10 bases between. The CDR3 totals 13 residues. The V gene's germline CDR1 is SGDLS and CDR2 YYNGEE.

This clone was observed a single time. The gene calls are TRBV4-2 and TRBJ2-3; possibly TRBD2 for D (6 bases). In germline, CDR1 is LGHNA, CDR2 YNFKEQ. V gave up 4 bases and J gave up 2 bases, with 16 bases separating them. This CDR3 comprises 16 residues. The CDR3: CASSRRRASATDTQYF. In DNA form, the CDR3 reads TGTGCCAGCAGCCGCAGGAGGGCTAGCGCCACAGATACGCAGTATTTT.